Described below is a single T cell receptor (beta chain) sequence and its context. No antigen is known for it. No much larger clone exists at a distance of one base, and base qualities are not known. After CFSE-labeled PBMCs were cultured without a stimulus, the autoproliferating (CFSEdim) and non-proliferating (CFSEhi) T cell fractions were sequenced separately. A total of roughly 5x10^7 CFSE-labeled PBMCs were cultured for seven to eight days without stimulus, and replicate wells were then pooled. PBMCs were labeled with 0.5 uM CFSE and cultured in serum-free AIM-V medium without exogenous stimuli. PBMCs were isolated by Ficoll density gradient centrifugation and cryopreserved before use. Using a FACSAria III, live 7-AAD-negative cells were sorted, then washed with PBS and stored frozen at -80 degrees C as dry pellets. This specimen belongs to a study of memory B cells and T cells in multiple sclerosis (dated by TCRdb to 2016 to 2019). Background on the whole study: TCR beta repertoires of autoproliferating peripheral T cells were compared with the TCR beta repertoires of brain lesion-infiltrating T cells in multiple sclerosis patients. A couple of multiple sclerosis patients were included in the TCR sequencing because brain lesions obtained at autopsy or brain-infiltrating cells obtained from biopsy were available for them. Overall results and qualifications from the work: Because clone-set sizes varied across compartments, the counts of shared clonotypes were affected, making normalization necessary.

Via the germline V gene, CDR1 is SGDLS and CDR2 YYNGEE. The CDR3 covers 18 residues, taking in both the cysteine and the phenylalanine. Kept here is only the CDR3 DNA, which spans 54 bases and is read in frame from base 1. V is trimmed back by 6 bases and J by 8 bases, and the junction contains 14 bases that no gene match accounts for. The immunoSEQ Platform was used to amplify TCRbeta CDR3 regions from extracted genomic DNA. Multiplex PCR, high-throughput sequencing and a vendor bioinformatics pipeline were brought together in the immunoSEQ assay. In the paper's pipeline: Non-productive sequences and CDR3s shorter than 4 amino acids were removed, and clonotype frequencies were recalculated per sample. In immunoSEQ Analyzer 2.0, shared clonotypes were identified as those with identical CDR3 amino acid, V gene and J gene sequences. To normalize repertoire overlap, the number of shared clonotypes was divided by the product of the two clone-set sizes and multiplied by 1000 to give arbitrary units. The clones in this table, taken by TCRdb from immuneACCESS, are in-frame only. Not every clone is retained; where verified, under half of the shortfall comes from an unresolved V gene, and the cause of the rest is unknown. D and trimming come from the DNA, and the V and J calls and clone size come from that table. This sample gives 10,000 to 15,000 clones in total; around four fifths of them show up just once. Approximately 2.8% of the sample is taken by the ten largest.

The sequence was obtained from a human donor with multiple sclerosis. The V and J genes are TRBV9 and TRBJ2-2; 15 bases in the junction line up with TRBD2. The sample taken for sequencing was PBMCs from blood kept in culture. The CDR3 has the sequence CASTPGLAGGLGAGELFF. The bases are TGTGCCAGCACCCCGGGACTAGCGGGGGGCTTGGGGGCAGGGGAGCTGTTTTTT.